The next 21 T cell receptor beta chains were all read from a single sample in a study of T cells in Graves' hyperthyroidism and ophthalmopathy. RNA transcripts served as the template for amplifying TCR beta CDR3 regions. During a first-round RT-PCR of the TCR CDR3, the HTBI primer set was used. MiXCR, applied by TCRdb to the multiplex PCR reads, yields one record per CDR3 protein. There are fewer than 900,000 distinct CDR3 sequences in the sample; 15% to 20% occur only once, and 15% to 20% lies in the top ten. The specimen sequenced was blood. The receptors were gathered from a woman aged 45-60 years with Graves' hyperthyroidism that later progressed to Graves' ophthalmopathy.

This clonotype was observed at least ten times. This CDR3 is CASTTGGRVAEAFF. Written as DNA, the CDR3 is TGTGCCAGCACCACCGGGGGGCGCGTCGCTGAAGCTTTCTTT. The chain has TRBV27 and TRBJ1-1, with D possibly TRBD1 on 6 matching bases. Germline CDR1 and CDR2: MNHEY and SMNVEV (reference sequence). The CDR3 extends over 14 amino acids. V gave up 7 bases and J gave up 6 bases, with 18 bases separating them.

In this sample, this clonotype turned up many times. The CDR3, as DNA: TGTGCCAGCAGTTTAATGAGTTCTAGCCTTGGTGAGCAGTTCTTC. Protein sequence: CASSLMSSSLGEQFF. This chain connects TRBV12-3 or TRBV12-4 to TRBJ2-1; D is perhaps TRBD2 (5 bases). V lost 2 bases to trimming and J lost 9 bases, with 17 bases between them. The CDR3 has 15 residues.

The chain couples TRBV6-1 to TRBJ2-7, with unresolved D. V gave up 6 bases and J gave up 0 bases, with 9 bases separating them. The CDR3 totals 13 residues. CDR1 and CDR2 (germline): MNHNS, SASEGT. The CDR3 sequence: CASRTANSYEQYF. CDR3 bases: TGTGCCAGCAGGACGGCAAACTCCTACGAGCAGTACTTC.

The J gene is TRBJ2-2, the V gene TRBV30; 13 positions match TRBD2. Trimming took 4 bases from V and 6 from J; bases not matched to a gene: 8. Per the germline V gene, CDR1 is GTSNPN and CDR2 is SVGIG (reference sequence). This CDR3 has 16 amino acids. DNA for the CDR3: TGTGCCTGGAATAGACTAGCGGGGGGTTTCGCCGGGGAGCTGTTTTTT. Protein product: CAWNRLAGGFAGELFF.

In DNA, the CDR3 is TGTGCCAGTAGTTCCTCCGCTAGCCAAGAGACCCAGTACTTC. Amino acids: CASSSSASQETQYF. This rearrangement joins TRBV19 to TRBJ2-5; D is unresolved. V was shortened by 5 bases and J by 1 base, with 11 bases between the two germline ends. The CDR3 runs to 14 residues. The germline V gene has CDR1 LNHDA and CDR2 SQIVND (reference sequence).

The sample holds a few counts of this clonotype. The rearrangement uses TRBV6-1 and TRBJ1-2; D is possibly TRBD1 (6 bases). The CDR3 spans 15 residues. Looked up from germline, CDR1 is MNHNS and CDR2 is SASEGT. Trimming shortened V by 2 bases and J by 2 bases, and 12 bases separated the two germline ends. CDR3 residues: CASSETQGNNYGYTF. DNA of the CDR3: TGTGCCAGCAGTGAAACCCAGGGGAACAACTATGGCTACACCTTC.

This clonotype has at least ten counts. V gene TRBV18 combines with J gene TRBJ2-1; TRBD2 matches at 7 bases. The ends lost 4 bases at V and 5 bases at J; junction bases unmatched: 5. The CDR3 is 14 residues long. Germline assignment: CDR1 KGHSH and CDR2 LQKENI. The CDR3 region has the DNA TGTGCCAGCTCACAAGCGGGAACCCACAATGAGCAGTTCTTC. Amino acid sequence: CASSQAGTHNEQFF.

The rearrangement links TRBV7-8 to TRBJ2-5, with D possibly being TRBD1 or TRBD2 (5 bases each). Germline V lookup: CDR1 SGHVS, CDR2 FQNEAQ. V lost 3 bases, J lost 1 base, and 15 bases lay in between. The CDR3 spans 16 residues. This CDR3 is CASSLSGWGFQETQYF. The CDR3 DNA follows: TGTGCCAGCAGCTTGTCAGGGTGGGGGTTCCAAGAGACCCAGTACTTC.

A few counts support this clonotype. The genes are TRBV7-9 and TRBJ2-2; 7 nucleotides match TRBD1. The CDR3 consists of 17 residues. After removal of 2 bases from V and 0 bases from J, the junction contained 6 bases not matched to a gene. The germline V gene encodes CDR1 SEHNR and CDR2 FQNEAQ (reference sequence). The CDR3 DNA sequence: TGTGCCAGCAGCTTACGATCCGGGACAGCGAACACCGGGGAGCTGTTTTTT. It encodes CASSLRSGTANTGELFF.

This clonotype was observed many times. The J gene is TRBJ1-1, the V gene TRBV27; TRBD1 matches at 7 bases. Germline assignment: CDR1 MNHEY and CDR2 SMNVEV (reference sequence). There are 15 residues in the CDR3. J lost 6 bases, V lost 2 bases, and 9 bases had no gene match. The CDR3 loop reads CASSLTSGGKSEAFF. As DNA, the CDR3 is TGTGCCAGCAGTTTAACTTCAGGGGGTAAGTCTGAAGCTTTCTTT.

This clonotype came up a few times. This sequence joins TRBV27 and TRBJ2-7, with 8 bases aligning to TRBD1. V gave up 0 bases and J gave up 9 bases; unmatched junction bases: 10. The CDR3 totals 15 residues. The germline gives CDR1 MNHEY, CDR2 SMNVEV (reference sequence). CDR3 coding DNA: TGTGCCAGCAGTTTATCCGGACAGGGATTTTCGGCGCAGTACTTC. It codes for CASSLSGQGFSAQYF.

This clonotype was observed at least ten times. CDR3 amino acids: CASSPPLGSDTQYF. The DNA for the CDR3 is TGTGCCAGCTCACCGCCCCTTGGATCAGATACGCAGTATTTT. This chain connects TRBV18 to TRBJ2-3; D is unclear. Germline V gives CDR1 KGHSH, CDR2 LQKENI. V was pared by 3 bases and J by 4 bases, with 11 bases between. This CDR3 comprises 14 residues.

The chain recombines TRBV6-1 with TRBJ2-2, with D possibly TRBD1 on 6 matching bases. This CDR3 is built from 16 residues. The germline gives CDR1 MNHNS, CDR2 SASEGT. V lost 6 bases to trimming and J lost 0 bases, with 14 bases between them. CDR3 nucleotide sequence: TGTGCCAGCAGGCAGACAGGATATTCGAACACCGGGGAGCTGTTTTTT. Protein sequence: CASRQTGYSNTGELFF.

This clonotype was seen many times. In nucleotides, the CDR3 is TGTGCCAGCAGCCGACAGGGACAGGGGAATTCACCCCTCCACTTT. Translating it yields CASSRQGQGNSPLHF. The genes are TRBV3-1 and TRBJ1-6; TRBD1 aligns across 10 bases. The V gene end was trimmed by 4 bases and the J gene end by 7 bases; junction bases not matched to a gene: 4. The V gene's germline CDR1 is LGHDT and CDR2 YNNKEL (reference sequence). The CDR3 runs 15 residues.

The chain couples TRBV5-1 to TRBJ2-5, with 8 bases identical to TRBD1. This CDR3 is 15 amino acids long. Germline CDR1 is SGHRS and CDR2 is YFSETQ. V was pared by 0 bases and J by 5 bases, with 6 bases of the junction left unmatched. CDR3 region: CASSLAQGAWETQYF. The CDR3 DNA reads TGCGCCAGCAGCTTGGCTCAGGGGGCATGGGAGACCCAGTACTTC.

Written as DNA, the CDR3 is TGTGCCAGCAGCTTCGTCGGGGGTGAGCAGTTCTTC. Amino acid sequence: CASSFVGGEQFF. The V and J genes are TRBV7-3 and TRBJ2-1; D is possibly TRBD2 (6 bases). Looked up from germline, CDR1 is SGHTA and CDR2 is FQGTGA. V lost 3 bases and J lost 9, with 9 bases in between. The length of the CDR3 is 12 residues. The variable domain in full, completed from reference TRBV7-3 and TRBJ2-1, reads GAGVSQTPSNKVTEKGKYVELRCDPISGHTALYWYRQSLGQGPEFLIYFQGTGAADDSGLPNDRFFAVRPEGSVSTLKIQRTERGDSAVYLCASSFVGGEQFFGPGTRLTVL.

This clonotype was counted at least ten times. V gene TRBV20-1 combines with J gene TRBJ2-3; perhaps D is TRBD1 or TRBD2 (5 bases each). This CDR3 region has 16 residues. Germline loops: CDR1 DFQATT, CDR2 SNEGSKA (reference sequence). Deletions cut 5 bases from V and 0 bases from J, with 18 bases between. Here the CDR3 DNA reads TGCAGTGCTGCCCAAAGGGACGGCGGGAGCACAGATACGCAGTATTTT. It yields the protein CSAAQRDGGSTDTQYF.

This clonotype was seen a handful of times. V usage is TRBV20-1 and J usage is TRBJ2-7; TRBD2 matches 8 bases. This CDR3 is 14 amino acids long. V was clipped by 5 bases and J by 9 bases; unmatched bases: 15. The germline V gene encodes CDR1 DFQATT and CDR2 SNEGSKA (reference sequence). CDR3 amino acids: CSAPGGDSLVGQYF. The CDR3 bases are TGCAGTGCTCCGGGGGGGGATTCCCTTGTAGGGCAGTACTTC.

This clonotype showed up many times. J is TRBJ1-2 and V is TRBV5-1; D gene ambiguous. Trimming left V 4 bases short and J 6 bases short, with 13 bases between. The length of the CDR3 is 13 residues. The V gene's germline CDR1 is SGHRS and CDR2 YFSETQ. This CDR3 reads CASSPPSSDGYTF. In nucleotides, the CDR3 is TGCGCCAGCAGCCCCCCCTCAAGTGATGGCTACACCTTC.

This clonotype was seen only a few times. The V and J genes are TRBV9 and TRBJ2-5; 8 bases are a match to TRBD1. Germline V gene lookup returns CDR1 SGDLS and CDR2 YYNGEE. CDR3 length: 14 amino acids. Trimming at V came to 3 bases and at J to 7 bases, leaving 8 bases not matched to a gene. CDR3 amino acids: CASSGRDRLGTQYF. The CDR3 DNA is TGTGCCAGCAGCGGCCGGGACAGGCTTGGGACCCAGTACTTC.

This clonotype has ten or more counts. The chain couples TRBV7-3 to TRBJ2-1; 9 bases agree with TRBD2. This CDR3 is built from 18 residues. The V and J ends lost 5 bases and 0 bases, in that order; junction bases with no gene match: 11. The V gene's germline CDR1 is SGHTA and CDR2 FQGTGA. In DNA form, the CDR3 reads TGTGCCAGCAGCGGCCCAGCGGGGGGTCCTAGCTCCTACAATGAGCAGTTCTTC. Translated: CASSGPAGGPSSYNEQFF.